A selection of T cell receptor beta chains follows, all from one sample in a study of OX40 agonist ivuxolimab in advanced cancers. Profiled with immunoSEQ multiplex PCR; TCRdb holds only in-frame clones, not every one. The sample yields around 100,000 clones, roughly nine tenths seen once. The specimen comprised CD4+ or CD8+ T cells sorted from blood, sampled in a trial of the OX40 agonist ivuxolimab. All receptors derive from an adult with an advanced solid tumor such as melanoma, head and neck, liver or kidney cancer. Each CDR3 is given with its conserved first and last residue.

j_gene: TRBJ2-7
v_gene: TRBV7-2
CDR3aa: CASSLVSSGEQYF

j_gene: TRBJ2-1
v_gene: TRBV19
CDR3aa: CASSMARDRREQFF

j_gene: NA
v_gene: TRBV5-1
CDR3aa: CASRGRDGGTYEQYF

j_gene: TRBJ2-5
v_gene: TRBV6-1
CDR3aa: CASSEGVAVETQYF

j_gene: TRBJ1-1
v_gene: TRBV19
CDR3aa: CASSTTPPTEAFF

j_gene: TRBJ2-7
v_gene: TRBV6-1
CDR3aa: CASSSRRFGSHEQYF

j_gene: TRBJ1-1
v_gene: TRBV9
CDR3aa: CASSVGRTGNTEAFF

j_gene: TRBJ1-1
v_gene: TRBV9
CDR3aa: CASSTNLRGDGNTEAFF

j_gene: TRBJ1-1
v_gene: TRBV7-9
CDR3aa: CASSLSTADPEAFF

j_gene: TRBJ2-2
v_gene: TRBV9
CDR3aa: CASSGGHYTGELFF

j_gene: TRBJ1-2
v_gene: TRBV4-1
CDR3aa: CASSQDLGYGYTF

j_gene: TRBJ1-1
v_gene: TRBV6-1
CDR3aa: CASSEFPTEAFF

j_gene: TRBJ2-7
v_gene: TRBV7-9
CDR3aa: CASSLEQENPYEQYF

j_gene: TRBJ2-7
v_gene: TRBV6-6
CDR3aa: CASSTSGLAAYEQYF

j_gene: TRBJ2-2
v_gene: TRBV6-5
CDR3aa: CASNPNGNGELFF

j_gene: TRBJ2-7
v_gene: TRBV7-3
CDR3aa: CASSLSGLYEQYF

j_gene: TRBJ2-3
v_gene: TRBV5-1
CDR3aa: CASSQNSPRDRGGLADTQYF

j_gene: TRBJ2-1
v_gene: TRBV29-1
CDR3aa: CSVASYNEQFF

j_gene: TRBJ1-2
v_gene: TRBV16
CDR3aa: CASSQQTGNGYTF

j_gene: TRBJ1-1
v_gene: TRBV30
CDR3aa: CAWGTGAGNTEAFF

j_gene: TRBJ1-1
v_gene: TRBV6-6
CDR3aa: CASSRTQPEAFF

j_gene: TRBJ2-1
v_gene: TRBV30
CDR3aa: CAWSEGPGGAGDEQFF

j_gene: TRBJ1-4
v_gene: TRBV9
CDR3aa: CASSPDRARLFF

j_gene: TRBJ1-1
v_gene: TRBV11-2
CDR3aa: CASSLSDLNTEAFF

j_gene: TRBJ2-3
v_gene: TRBV30
CDR3aa: CAWSFGQGWDTQYF

j_gene: TRBJ1-5
v_gene: TRBV19
CDR3aa: CASTLRAAEQPQHF

j_gene: TRBJ2-7
v_gene: TRBV11-2
CDR3aa: CASSLGQQSYEQYF

j_gene: TRBJ1-1
v_gene: TRBV19
CDR3aa: CASSIRSGTTEAFF

j_gene: TRBJ1-1
v_gene: TRBV7-2
CDR3aa: CASSPGAGGTEAFF

j_gene: NA
v_gene: TRBV7-9
CDR3aa: CASSPPPRLAGGRHEQYF

j_gene: TRBJ1-3
v_gene: TRBV19
CDR3aa: CASSIQGGANTIYF

j_gene: TRBJ2-7
v_gene: TRBV4-3
CDR3aa: CASSQGTGRYEQYF